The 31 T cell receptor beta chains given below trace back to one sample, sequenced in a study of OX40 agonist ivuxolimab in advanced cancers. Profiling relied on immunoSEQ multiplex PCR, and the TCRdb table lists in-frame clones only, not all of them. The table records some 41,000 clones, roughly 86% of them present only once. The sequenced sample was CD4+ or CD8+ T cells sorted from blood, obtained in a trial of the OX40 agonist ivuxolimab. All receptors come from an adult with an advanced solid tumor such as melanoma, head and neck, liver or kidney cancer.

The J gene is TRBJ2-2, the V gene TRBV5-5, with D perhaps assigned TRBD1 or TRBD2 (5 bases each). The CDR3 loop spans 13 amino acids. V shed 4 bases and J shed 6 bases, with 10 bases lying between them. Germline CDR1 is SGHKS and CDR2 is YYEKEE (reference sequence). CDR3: CASSNGGAGELFF. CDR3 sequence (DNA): TGTGCCAGCAGCAATGGGGGAGCCGGGGAGCTGTTTTTT. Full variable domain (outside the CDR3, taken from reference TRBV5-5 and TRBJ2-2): DAGVTQSPTHLIKTRGQQVTLRCSPISGHKSVSWYQQVLGQGPQFIFQYYEKEERGRGNFPDRFSARQFPNYSSELNVNALLLGDSALYLCASSNGGAGELFFGEGSRLTVL.

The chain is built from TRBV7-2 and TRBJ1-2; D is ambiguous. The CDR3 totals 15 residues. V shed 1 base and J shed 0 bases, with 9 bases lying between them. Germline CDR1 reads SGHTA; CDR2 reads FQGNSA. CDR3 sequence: CASSLGRAANYGYTF. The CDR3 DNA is TGTGCCAGCAGCTTAGGGAGGGCAGCTAACTATGGCTACACCTTC.

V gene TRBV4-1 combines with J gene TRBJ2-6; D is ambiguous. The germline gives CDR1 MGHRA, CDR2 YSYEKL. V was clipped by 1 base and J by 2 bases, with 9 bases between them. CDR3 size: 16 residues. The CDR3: CASSQGTSPGANVLTF. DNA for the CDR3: TGCGCCAGCAGCCAAGGTACCAGTCCTGGGGCCAACGTCCTGACTTTC.

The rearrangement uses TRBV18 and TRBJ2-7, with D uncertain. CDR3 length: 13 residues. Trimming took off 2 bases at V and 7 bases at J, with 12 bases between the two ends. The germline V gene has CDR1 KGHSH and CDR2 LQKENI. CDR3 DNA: TGTGCCAGCTCACCAGATTACTTCGGAGAGCAGTACTTC. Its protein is CASSPDYFGEQYF.

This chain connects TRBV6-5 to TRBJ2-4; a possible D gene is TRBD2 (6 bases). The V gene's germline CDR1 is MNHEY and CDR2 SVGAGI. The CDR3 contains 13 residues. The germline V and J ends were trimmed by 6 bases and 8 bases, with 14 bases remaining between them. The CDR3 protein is CASRRLGRDIQYF. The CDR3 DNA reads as TGTGCCAGCAGAAGACTAGGCCGGGACATTCAGTACTTC.

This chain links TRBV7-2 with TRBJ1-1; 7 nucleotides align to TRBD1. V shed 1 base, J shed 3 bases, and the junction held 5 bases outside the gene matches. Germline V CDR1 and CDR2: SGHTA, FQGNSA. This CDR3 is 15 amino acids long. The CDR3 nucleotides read TGTGCCAGCAGCTTAGTGTACAGGGGAGACACTGAAGCTTTCTTT. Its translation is CASSLVYRGDTEAFF.

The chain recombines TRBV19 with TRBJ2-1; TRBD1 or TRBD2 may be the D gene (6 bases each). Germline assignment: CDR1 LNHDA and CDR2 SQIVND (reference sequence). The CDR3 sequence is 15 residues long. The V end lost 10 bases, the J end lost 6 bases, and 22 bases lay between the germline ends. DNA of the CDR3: TGTGCCACCTCCGGGGGCAGGGTAATTTCCAATGAGCAGTTCTTC. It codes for CATSGGRVISNEQFF. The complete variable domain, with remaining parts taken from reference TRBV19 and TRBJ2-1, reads DGGITQSPKYLFRKEGQNVTLSCEQNLNHDAMYWYRQDPGQGLRLIYYSQIVNDFQKGDIAEGYSVSREKKESFPLTVTSAQKNPTAFYLCATSGGRVISNEQFFGPGTRLTVL.

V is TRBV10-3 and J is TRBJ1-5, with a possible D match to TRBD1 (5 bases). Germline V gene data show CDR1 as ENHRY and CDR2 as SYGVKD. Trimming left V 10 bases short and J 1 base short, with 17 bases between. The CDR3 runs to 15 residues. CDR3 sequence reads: CATQGTGLSNQPQHF. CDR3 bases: TGTGCCACCCAGGGAACGGGACTGAGCAATCAGCCCCAGCATTTT.

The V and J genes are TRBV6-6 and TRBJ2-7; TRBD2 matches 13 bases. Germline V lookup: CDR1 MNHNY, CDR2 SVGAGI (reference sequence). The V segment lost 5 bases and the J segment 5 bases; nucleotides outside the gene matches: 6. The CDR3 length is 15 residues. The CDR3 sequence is CASSGRTSGSHEQYF. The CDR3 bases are TGTGCCAGCAGTGGCAGGACTAGCGGGAGCCACGAGCAGTACTTC.

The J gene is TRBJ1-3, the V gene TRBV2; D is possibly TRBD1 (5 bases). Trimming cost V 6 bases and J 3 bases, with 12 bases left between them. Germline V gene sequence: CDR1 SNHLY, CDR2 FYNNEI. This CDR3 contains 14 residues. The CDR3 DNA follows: TGTGCCAGCAGCCCGACAGTATTTGGAAACACCATATATTTT. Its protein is CASSPTVFGNTIYF.

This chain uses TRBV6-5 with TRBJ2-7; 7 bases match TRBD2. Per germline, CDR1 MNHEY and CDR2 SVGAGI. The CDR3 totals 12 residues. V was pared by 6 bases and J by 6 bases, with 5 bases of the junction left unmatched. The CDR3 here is CASSFSSGEQYF. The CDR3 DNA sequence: TGTGCCAGCAGCTTTTCTAGCGGCGAGCAGTACTTC.

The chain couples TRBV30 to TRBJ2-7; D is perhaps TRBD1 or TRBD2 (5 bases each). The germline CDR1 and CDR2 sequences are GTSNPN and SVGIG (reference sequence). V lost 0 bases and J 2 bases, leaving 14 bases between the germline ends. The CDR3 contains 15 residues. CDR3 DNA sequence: TGTGCCTGGAGTGTACCCCGGGACGTAACCTACGAGCAGTACTTC. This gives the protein CAWSVPRDVTYEQYF. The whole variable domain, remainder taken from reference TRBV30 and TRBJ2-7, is SQTIHQWPATLVQPVGSPLSLECTVEGTSNPNLYWYRQAAGRGLQLLFYSVGIGQISSEVPQNLSASRPQDRQFILSSKKLLLSDSGFYLCAWSVPRDVTYEQYFGPGTRLTVT.

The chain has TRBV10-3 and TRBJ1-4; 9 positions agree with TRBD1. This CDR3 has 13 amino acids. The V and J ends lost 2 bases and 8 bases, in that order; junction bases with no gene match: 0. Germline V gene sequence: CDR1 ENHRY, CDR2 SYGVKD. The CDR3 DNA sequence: TGTGCCATCAGTGAGGGACAGGGGGAAAAACTGTTTTTT. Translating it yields CAISEGQGEKLFF.

The CDR3 coding sequence is TGTGCCAGCAGCCGGACAAGTCTTGGCTACACCTTC. Translation: CASSRTSLGYTF. The J gene is TRBJ1-2, the V gene TRBV28; maybe TRBD1 (5 bases). The CDR3 totals 12 residues. The V end was cut by 6 bases, the J end by 7 bases, with 12 bases between. Germline loops: CDR1 MDHEN, CDR2 SYDVKM.

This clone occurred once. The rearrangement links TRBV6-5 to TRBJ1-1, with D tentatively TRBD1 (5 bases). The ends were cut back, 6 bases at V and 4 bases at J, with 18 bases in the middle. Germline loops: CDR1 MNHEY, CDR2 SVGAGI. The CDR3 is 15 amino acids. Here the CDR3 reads CASRGTPGLGTEAFF. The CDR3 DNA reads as TGTGCCAGCAGAGGAACCCCGGGGCTGGGCACTGAAGCTTTCTTT.

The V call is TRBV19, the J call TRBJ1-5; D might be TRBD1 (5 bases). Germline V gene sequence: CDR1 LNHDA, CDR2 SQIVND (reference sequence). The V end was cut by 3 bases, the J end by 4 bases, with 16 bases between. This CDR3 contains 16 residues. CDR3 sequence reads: CASSIPLQEGNQPQHF. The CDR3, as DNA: TGTGCCAGTAGTATTCCCTTACAGGAGGGGAATCAGCCCCAGCATTTT. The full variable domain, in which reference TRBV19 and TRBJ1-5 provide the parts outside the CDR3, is DGGITQSPKYLFRKEGQNVTLSCEQNLNHDAMYWYRQDPGQGLRLIYYSQIVNDFQKGDIAEGYSVSREKKESFPLTVTSAQKNPTAFYLCASSIPLQEGNQPQHFGDGTRLSIL.

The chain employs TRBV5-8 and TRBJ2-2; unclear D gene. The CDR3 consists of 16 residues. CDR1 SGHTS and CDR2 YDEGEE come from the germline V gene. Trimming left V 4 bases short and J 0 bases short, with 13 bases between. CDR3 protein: CASSLGSNPNTGELFF. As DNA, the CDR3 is TGTGCCAGCAGCCTCGGGTCAAACCCGAACACCGGGGAGCTGTTTTTT.

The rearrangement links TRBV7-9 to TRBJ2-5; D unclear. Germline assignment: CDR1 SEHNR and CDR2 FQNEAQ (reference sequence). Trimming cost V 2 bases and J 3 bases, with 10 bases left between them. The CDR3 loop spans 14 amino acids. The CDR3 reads CASSLSGSKETQYF. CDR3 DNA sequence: TGTGCCAGCAGCTTATCCGGGTCAAAAGAGACCCAGTACTTC.

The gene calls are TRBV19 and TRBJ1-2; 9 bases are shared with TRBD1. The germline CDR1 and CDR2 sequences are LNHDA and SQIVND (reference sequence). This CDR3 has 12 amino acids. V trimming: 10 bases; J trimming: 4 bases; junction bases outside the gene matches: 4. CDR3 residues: CATQTGGYGYTF. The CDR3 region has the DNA TGTGCCACCCAGACAGGGGGCTATGGCTACACCTTC.

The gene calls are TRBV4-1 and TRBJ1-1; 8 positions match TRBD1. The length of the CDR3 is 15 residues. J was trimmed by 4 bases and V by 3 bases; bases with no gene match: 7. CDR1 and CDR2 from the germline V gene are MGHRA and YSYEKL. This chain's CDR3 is CASSHMDREGTEAFF. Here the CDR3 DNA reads TGCGCCAGCAGCCACATGGACAGGGAAGGCACTGAAGCTTTCTTT.

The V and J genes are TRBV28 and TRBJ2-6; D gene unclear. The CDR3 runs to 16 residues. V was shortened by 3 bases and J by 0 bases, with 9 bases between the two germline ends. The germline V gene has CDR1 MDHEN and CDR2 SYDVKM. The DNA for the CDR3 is TGTGCCAGCAGTTTCACGCGGAGCTCTGGGGCCAACGTCCTGACTTTC. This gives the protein CASSFTRSSGANVLTF. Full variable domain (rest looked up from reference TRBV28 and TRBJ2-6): DVKVTQSSRYLVKRTGEKVFLECVQDMDHENMFWYRQDPGLGLRLIYFSYDVKMKEKGDIPEGYSVSREKKERFSLILESASTNQTSMYLCASSFTRSSGANVLTFGAGSRLTVL.

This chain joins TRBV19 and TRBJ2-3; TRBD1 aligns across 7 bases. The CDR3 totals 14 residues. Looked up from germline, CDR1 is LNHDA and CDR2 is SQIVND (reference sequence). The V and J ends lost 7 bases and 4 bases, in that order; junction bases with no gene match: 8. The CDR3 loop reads CASTLTGWADTQYF. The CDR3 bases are TGTGCCAGTACTCTGACAGGGTGGGCAGATACGCAGTATTTT.

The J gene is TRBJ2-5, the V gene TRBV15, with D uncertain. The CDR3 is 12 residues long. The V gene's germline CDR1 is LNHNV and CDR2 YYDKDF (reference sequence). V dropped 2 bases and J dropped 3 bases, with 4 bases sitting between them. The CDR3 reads CATSRWEETQYF. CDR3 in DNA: TGTGCCACCAGCAGATGGGAAGAGACCCAGTACTTC. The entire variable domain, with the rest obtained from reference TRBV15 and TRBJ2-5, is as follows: DAMVIQNPRYQVTQFGKPVTLSCSQTLNHNVMYWYQQKSSQAPKLLFHYYDKDFNNEADTPDNFQSRRPNTSFCFLDIRSPGLGDTAMYLCATSRWEETQYFGPGTRLLVL.

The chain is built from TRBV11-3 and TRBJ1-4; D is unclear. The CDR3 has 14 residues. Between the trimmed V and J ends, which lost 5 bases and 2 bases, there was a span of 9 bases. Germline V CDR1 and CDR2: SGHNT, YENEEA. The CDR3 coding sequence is TGTGCCAGCAGCCCAGCGGCTACTAATGAAAAACTGTTTTTT. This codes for CASSPAATNEKLFF. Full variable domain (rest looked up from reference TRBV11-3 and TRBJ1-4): EAGVVQSPRYKIIEKKQPVAFWCNPISGHNTLYWYLQNLGQGPELLIRYENEEAVDDSQLPKDRFSAERLKGVDSTLKIQPAELGDSAVYLCASSPAATNEKLFFGSGTQLSVL.

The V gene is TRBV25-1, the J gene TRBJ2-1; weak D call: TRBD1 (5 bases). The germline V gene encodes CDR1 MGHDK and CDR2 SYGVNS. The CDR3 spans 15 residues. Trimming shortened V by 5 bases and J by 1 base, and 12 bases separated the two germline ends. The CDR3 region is CASSPGSGSYNEQFF. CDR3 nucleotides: TGTGCCAGCAGTCCAGGGTCGGGTTCCTACAATGAGCAGTTCTTC.

This CDR3 is CASSLGLAGGPVDTQYF. CDR3 sequence (DNA): TGTGCCAGCAGCTTGGGACTAGCGGGAGGGCCGGTCGATACGCAGTATTTT. The V and J genes are TRBV5-8 and TRBJ2-3; 14 nucleotides align to TRBD2. Losses at the gene ends were 0 bases for V and 6 bases for J; bases not matched to a gene: 6. Germline values: CDR1 SGHTS, CDR2 YDEGEE. The CDR3 is made up of 17 amino acids.

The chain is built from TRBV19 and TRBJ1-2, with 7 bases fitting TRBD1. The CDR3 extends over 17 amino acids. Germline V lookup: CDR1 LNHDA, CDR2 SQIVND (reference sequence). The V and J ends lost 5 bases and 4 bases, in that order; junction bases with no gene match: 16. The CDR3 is CASSSQAGQFFSYGYTF. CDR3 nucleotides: TGTGCCAGTAGTTCACAGGCGGGACAGTTTTTTTCCTATGGCTACACCTTC.

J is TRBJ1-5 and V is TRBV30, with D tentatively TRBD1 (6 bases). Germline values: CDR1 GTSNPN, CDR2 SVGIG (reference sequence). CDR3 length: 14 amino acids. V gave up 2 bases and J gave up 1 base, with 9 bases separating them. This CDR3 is CAWSPQGSNQPQHF. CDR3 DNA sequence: TGTGCCTGGAGTCCCCAGGGGAGCAATCAGCCCCAGCATTTT. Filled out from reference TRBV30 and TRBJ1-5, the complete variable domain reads SQTIHQWPATLVQPVGSPLSLECTVEGTSNPNLYWYRQAAGRGLQLLFYSVGIGQISSEVPQNLSASRPQDRQFILSSKKLLLSDSGFYLCAWSPQGSNQPQHFGDGTRLSIL.

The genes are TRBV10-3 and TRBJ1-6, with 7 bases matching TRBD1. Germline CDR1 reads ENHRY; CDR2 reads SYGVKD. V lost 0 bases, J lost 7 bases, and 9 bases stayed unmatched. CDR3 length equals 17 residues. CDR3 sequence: CAISESPGGGRNSPLHF. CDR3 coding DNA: TGTGCCATCAGTGAGTCACCAGGGGGAGGCCGGAATTCACCCCTCCACTTT.

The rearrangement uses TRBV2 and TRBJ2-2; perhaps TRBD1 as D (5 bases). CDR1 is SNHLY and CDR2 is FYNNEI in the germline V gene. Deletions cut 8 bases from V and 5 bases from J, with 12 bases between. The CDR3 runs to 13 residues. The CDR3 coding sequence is TGTGCCAGCCAGGAACAGGCGACCGGGGAGCTGTTTTTT. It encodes CASQEQATGELFF.

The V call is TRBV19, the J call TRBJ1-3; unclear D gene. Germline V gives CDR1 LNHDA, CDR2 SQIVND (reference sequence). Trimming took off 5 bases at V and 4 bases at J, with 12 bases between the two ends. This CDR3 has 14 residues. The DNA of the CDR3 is TGTGCCAGTAGTCCCGTCGAAACAGGAAACACCATATATTTT. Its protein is CASSPVETGNTIYF.